Below are 10 T cell receptor beta chains sequenced from a single sample in a study of neurological immune-mediated disorders. TCRdb analysed the 5' RACE reads with MiXCR anew, one entry per CDR3 protein. The sample consists of just over 20,000 distinct CDR3 sequences, roughly 17% of them appearing once. Material: CD8+ T cells from blood. The receptors originated from a woman in her late teens or twenties with multiple sclerosis.

This clonotype occurred a few times. The chain links TRBV18 to TRBJ2-7; 10 nucleotides align to TRBD1. Germline assignment: CDR1 KGHSH and CDR2 LQKENI. This CDR3 is 16 amino acids long. The V segment lost 1 base and the J segment 1 base; nucleotides outside the gene matches: 4. The CDR3 region has the DNA TGTGCCAGCTCACCACAGCGGACAGGGGGATCCTACGAGCAGTACTTC. Amino acids: CASSPQRTGGSYEQYF.

The rearrangement joins TRBV4-3 to TRBJ2-5; 12 bases map to TRBD2. The germline V gene has CDR1 LGHNA and CDR2 YSLEER. Trimming at V came to 1 base and at J to 5 bases, leaving 2 bases not matched to a gene. The CDR3 totals 15 residues. The CDR3 nucleotides read TGCGCCAGCAGCCAAGGGACTAGCGGGAAGGAGACCCAGTACTTC. Translation gives CASSQGTSGKETQYF.

This clonotype showed up many times. The V call is TRBV20-1, the J call TRBJ2-2, with D possibly TRBD1 on 6 matching bases. The length of the CDR3 is 15 residues. V was trimmed by 6 bases and J by 3 bases, leaving 17 bases between them. From germline, CDR1 is DFQATT and CDR2 SNEGSKA (reference sequence). In nucleotides, the CDR3 is TGCAGTGCCGACACAGGGAAGTTGGACACCGGGGAGCTGTTTTTT. Protein product: CSADTGKLDTGELFF.

This clonotype came up many times. This rearrangement joins TRBV7-8 to TRBJ2-3; 8 bases line up with TRBD1. This CDR3 is 15 amino acids long. Losses at the gene ends were 3 bases for V and 2 bases for J; bases not matched to a gene: 4. Germline CDR1 and CDR2: SGHVS and FQNEAQ. CDR3 sequence (DNA): TGTGCCAGCAGCTTCAGGACAGGGATCACAGATACGCAGTATTTT. Amino acids: CASSFRTGITDTQYF.

This clonotype has ten or more counts. The V gene is TRBV20-1, the J gene TRBJ2-2; 10 bases line up with TRBD2. Trimming at V came to 1 base and at J to 6 bases, leaving 8 bases not matched to a gene. Germline V lookup: CDR1 DFQATT, CDR2 SNEGSKA (reference sequence). The CDR3 is 16 amino acids. The CDR3 bases are TGCAGTGCTAGAGGGCTAGCGGGAGTATTGGCCGGGGAGCTGTTTTTT. Amino acid sequence: CSARGLAGVLAGELFF.

This clonotype was seen ten or more times. The chain joins TRBV14 to TRBJ1-2; unclear D gene. V was pared by 0 bases and J by 2 bases, with 10 bases between. CDR1 and CDR2 (germline): SGHDN, FVKESK. There are 15 residues in the CDR3. CDR3 nucleotides: TGTGCCAGCAGCCAAGATATTCCGGTCAACTATGGCTACACCTTC. This translates into CASSQDIPVNYGYTF.

This clonotype was observed a single time. The V call is TRBV19, the J call TRBJ2-5, with 8 bases matching TRBD1. The CDR3 covers 15 residues. Germline V gene lookup returns CDR1 LNHDA and CDR2 SQIVND (reference sequence). V shed 7 bases, J shed 5 bases, and the junction held 12 bases outside the gene matches. CDR3 loop: CASKTLGTGTETQYF. CDR3 DNA: TGTGCCAGTAAAACGTTGGGGACAGGAACCGAGACCCAGTACTTC.

Relative to its sample, this clonotype is medium-sized. The chain links TRBV7-2 to TRBJ2-2; no definite D call. The CDR3 is made up of 12 amino acids. Trimming removed 7 bases from V and 3 bases from J, with 6 bases in between. CDR1 and CDR2 from the germline V gene are SGHTA and FQGNSA. In DNA form, the CDR3 reads TGTGCCAGCATTATAGACACCGGGGAGCTGTTTTTT. Amino acid sequence: CASIIDTGELFF.

Only one count was recorded for this clonotype. The junction shows a germline mismatch at one end, possibly a read error. V is TRBV19 and J is TRBJ2-1, with 11 bases matching TRBD2. Germline CDR1 reads LNHDA; CDR2 reads SQIVND (reference sequence). This CDR3 spans 15 amino acids. The CDR3 DNA follows: TGTGCCGGTAGTCCCTCTAGCGGGAGGCAGAATGAGCAGTTCTTC. Its translation: CAGSPSSGRQNEQFF.

There are many counts of this clonotype. J is TRBJ1-1 and V is TRBV6-2 or TRBV6-3; 7 positions match TRBD1. Germline V gene data show CDR1 as MNHEY and CDR2 as SVGEGT. The CDR3 totals 15 residues. J gave up 3 bases and V 7 bases, and 11 bases lay outside the gene matches. CDR3 coding DNA: TGTGCCAGCACTGGAAGAACAGGGGCGTACACTGAAGCTTTCTTT. This gives the protein CASTGRTGAYTEAFF.